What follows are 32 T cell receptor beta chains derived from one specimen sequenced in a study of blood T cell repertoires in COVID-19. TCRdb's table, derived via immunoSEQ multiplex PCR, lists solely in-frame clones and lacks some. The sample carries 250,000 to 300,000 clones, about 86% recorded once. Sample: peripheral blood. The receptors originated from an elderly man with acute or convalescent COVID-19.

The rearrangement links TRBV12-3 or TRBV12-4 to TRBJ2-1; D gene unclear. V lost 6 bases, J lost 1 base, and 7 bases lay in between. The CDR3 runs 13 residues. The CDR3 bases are TGTGCCAGCAGAGCGTTGTCCTACAATGAGCAGTTCTTC. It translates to CASRALSYNEQFF.

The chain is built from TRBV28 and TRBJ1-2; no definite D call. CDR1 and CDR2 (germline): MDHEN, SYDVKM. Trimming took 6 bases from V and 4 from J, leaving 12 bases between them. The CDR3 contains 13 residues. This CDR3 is CASSPQTSYGYTF. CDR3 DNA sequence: TGTGCCAGCAGCCCACAGACAAGCTATGGCTACACCTTC.

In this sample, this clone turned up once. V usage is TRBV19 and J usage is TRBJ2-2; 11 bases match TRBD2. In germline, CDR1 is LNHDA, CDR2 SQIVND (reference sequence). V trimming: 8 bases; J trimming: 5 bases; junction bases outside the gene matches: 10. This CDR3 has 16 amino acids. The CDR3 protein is CASGLAGQVVTGELFF. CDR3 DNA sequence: TGTGCCAGTGGACTAGCGGGTCAAGTGGTGACCGGGGAGCTGTTTTTT.

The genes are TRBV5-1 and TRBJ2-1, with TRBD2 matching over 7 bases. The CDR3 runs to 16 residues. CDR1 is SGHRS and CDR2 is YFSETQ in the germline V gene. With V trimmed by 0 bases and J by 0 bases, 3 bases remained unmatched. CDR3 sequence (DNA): TGCGCCAGCAGCTTGGGGAGCGGGGCCTCCTACAATGAGCAGTTCTTC. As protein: CASSLGSGASYNEQFF.

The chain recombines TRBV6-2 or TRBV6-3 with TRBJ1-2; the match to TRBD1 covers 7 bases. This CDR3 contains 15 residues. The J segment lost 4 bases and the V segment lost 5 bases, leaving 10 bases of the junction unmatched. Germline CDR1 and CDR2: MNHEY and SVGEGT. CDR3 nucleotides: TGTGCCAGCAGTCTCGAGACGACAGGGTTCTATGGCTACACCTTC. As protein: CASSLETTGFYGYTF.

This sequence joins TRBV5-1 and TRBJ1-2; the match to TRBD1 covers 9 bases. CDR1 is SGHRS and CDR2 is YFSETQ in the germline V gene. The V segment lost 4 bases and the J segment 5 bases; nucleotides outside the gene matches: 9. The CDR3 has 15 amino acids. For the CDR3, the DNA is TGCGCCAGCAGCATTCTGACAGGGGGAAAATATGGCTACACCTTC. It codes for CASSILTGGKYGYTF.

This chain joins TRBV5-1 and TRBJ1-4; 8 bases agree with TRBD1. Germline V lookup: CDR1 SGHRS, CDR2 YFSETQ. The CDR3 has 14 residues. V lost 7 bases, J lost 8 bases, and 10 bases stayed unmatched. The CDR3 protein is CASSSGQVPEKLFF. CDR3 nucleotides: TGCGCCAGCTCCTCGGGACAGGTTCCCGAAAAACTGTTTTTT.

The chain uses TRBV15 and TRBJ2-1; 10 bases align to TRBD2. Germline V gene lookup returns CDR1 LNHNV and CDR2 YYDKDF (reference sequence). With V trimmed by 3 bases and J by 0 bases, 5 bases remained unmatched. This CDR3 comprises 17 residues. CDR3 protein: CATSRDLAGGSYNEQFF. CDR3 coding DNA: TGTGCCACCAGCAGGGACTTAGCGGGAGGCTCCTACAATGAGCAGTTCTTC. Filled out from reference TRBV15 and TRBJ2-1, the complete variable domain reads DAMVIQNPRYQVTQFGKPVTLSCSQTLNHNVMYWYQQKSSQAPKLLFHYYDKDFNNEADTPDNFQSRRPNTSFCFLDIRSPGLGDTAMYLCATSRDLAGGSYNEQFFGPGTRLTVL.

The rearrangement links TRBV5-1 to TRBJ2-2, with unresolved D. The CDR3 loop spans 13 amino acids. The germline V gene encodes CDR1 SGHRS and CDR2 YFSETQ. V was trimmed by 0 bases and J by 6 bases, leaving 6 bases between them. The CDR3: CASSLGSPGELFF. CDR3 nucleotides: TGCGCCAGCAGCTTGGGTAGTCCCGGGGAGCTGTTTTTT.

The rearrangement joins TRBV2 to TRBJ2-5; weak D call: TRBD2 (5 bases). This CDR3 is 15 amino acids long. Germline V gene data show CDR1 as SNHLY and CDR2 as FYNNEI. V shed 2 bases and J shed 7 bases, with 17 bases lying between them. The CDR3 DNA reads TGTGCCAGCAGTGAACGGACTTTAGGCGGGTCGACCCAGTACTTC. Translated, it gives CASSERTLGGSTQYF. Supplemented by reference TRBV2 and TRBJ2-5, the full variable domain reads EPEVTQTPSHQVTQMGQEVILRCVPISNHLYFYWYRQILGQKVEFLVSFYNNEISEKSEIFDDQFSVERPDGSNFTLKIRSTKLEDSAMYFCASSERTLGGSTQYFGPGTRLLVL.

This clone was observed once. CDR3 in amino acids: CASSQAGGIPYEQYF. CDR3 in DNA: TGTGCCAGCAGCCAAGCGGGCGGGATACCCTACGAGCAGTACTTC. The V gene is TRBV3-1 (or the pseudogene TRBV3-2), the J gene TRBJ2-7; D might be TRBD2 (6 bases). The CDR3 has 15 residues. The germline V gene has CDR1 LGHDT and CDR2 YNNKEL (reference sequence). Deletions cut 1 base from V and 2 bases from J, with 12 bases between.

Written as DNA, the CDR3 is TGTGCCAGCAGCTTAGAGGTTCTAGCGGCCCAGTACTTC. Translating it yields CASSLEVLAAQYF. V usage is TRBV7-9 and J usage is TRBJ2-5, with 7 bases identical to TRBD2. The V segment lost 1 base and the J segment 9 bases; nucleotides outside the gene matches: 5. This CDR3 has 13 amino acids. Germline V gene sequence: CDR1 SEHNR, CDR2 FQNEAQ (reference sequence).

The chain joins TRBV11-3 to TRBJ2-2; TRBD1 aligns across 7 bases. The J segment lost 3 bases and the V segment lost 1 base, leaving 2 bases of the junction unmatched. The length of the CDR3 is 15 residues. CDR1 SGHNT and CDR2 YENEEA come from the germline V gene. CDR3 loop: CASSLGQGDTGELFF. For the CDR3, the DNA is TGTGCCAGCAGCTTAGGACAGGGAGACACCGGGGAGCTGTTTTTT.

DNA of the CDR3: TGTGCCAGCAAGACCGACAGTCTGGGAAATCAGCCCCAGCATTTT. It encodes CASKTDSLGNQPQHF. The chain is built from TRBV27 and TRBJ1-5; a weak D match, TRBD1 (5 bases). With 7 bases removed from V and 4 bases from J, the gap between germline ends came to 17 bases. CDR3 length: 15 amino acids. Germline V gene sequence: CDR1 MNHEY, CDR2 SMNVEV (reference sequence).

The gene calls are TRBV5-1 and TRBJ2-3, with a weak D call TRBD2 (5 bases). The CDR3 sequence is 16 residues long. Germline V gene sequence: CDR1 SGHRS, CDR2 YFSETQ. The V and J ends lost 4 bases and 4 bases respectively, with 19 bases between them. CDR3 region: CASSPSTQRRADTQYF. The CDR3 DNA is TGCGCCAGCAGCCCGTCGACCCAGAGGCGGGCAGATACGCAGTATTTT. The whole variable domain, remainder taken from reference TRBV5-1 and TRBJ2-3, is KAGVTQTPRYLIKTRGQQVTLSCSPISGHRSVSWYQQTPGQGLQFLFEYFSETQRNKGNFPGRFSGRQFSNSRSEMNVSTLELGDSALYLCASSPSTQRRADTQYFGPGTRLTVL.

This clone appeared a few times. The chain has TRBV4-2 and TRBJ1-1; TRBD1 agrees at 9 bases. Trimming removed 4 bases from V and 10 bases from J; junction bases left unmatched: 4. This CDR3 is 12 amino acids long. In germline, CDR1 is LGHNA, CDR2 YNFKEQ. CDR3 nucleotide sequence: TGTGCCAGCAGCCTAGGGACAGGGCCAGCTTTCTTT. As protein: CASSLGTGPAFF.

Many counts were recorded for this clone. CDR3: CASSLSLAGDNEQFF. CDR3 in DNA: TGTGCCAGCAGTTTATCCCTAGCGGGAGACAATGAGCAGTTCTTC. The rearrangement links TRBV27 to TRBJ2-1; TRBD2 aligns across 10 bases. The CDR3 length is 15 residues. Looked up from germline, CDR1 is MNHEY and CDR2 is SMNVEV (reference sequence). Germline trimming cut 0 bases from V and 5 bases from J; bases unmatched to any gene: 1.

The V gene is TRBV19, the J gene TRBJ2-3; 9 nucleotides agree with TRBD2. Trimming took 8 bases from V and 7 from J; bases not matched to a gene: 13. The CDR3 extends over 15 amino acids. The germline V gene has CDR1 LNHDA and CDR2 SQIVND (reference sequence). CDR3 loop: CASGNRAGTSNTQYF. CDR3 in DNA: TGTGCCAGTGGGAACAGGGCCGGGACTAGCAATACGCAGTATTTT.

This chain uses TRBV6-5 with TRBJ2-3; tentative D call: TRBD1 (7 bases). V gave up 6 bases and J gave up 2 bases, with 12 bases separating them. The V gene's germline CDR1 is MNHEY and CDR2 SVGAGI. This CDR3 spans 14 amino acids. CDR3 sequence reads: CASSRGTATDTQYF. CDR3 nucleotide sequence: TGTGCCAGCAGCCGCGGGACAGCCACAGATACGCAGTATTTT.

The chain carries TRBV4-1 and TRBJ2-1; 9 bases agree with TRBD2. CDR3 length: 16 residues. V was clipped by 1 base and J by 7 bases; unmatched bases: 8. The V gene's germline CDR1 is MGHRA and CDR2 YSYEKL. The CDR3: CASSQVASGAKNEQFF. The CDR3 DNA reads TGCGCCAGCAGCCAAGTGGCTAGCGGGGCAAAGAATGAGCAGTTCTTC.

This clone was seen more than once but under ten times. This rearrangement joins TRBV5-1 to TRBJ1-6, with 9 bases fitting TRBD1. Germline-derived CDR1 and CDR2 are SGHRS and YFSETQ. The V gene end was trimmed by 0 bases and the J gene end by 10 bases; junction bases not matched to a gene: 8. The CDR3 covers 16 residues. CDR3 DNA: TGCGCCAGCAGCTTGGGTTGGACAGGGGTTCGATCACCCCTCCACTTT. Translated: CASSLGWTGVRSPLHF.

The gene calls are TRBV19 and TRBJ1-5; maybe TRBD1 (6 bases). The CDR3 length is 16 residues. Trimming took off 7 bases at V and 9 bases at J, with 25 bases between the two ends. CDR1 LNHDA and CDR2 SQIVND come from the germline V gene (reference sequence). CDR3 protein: CASTTNRGGTGRPQHF. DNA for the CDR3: TGTGCCAGTACTACAAACCGCGGGGGCACGGGTAGGCCCCAGCATTTT.

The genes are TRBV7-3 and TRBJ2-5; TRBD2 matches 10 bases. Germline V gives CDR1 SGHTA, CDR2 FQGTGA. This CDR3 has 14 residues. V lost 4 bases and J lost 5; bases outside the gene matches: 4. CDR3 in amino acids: CASSSAGGPETQYF. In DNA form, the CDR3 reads TGTGCCAGCAGCTCAGCGGGAGGGCCGGAGACCCAGTACTTC.

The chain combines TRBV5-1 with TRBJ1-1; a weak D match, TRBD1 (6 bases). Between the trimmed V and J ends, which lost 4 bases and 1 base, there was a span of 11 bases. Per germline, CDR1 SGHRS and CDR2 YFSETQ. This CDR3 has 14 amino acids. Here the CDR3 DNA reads TGCGCCAGCAGCGATGGGACACCGAACACTGAAGCTTTCTTT. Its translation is CASSDGTPNTEAFF.

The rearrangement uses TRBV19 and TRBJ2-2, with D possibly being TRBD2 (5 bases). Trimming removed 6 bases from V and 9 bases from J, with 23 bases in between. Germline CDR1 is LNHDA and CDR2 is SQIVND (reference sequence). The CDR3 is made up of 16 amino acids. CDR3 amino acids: CASSAMDFGVVRELFF. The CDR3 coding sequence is TGTGCCAGTAGCGCGATGGATTTCGGGGTGGTAAGGGAGCTGTTTTTT.

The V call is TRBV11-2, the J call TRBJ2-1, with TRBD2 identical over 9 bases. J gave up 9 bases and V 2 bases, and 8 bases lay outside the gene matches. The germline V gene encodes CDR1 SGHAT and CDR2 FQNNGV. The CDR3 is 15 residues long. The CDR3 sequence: CASSLLATSGPEQFF. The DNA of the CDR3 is TGTGCCAGCAGCTTACTGGCGACTAGCGGTCCTGAGCAGTTCTTC.

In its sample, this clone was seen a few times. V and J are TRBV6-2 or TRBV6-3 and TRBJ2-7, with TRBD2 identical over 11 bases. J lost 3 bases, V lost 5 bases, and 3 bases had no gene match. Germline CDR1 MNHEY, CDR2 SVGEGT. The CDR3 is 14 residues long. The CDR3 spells CASSRTSGFYEQYF. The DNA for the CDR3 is TGTGCCAGCAGTCGGACTAGCGGGTTCTACGAGCAGTACTTC.

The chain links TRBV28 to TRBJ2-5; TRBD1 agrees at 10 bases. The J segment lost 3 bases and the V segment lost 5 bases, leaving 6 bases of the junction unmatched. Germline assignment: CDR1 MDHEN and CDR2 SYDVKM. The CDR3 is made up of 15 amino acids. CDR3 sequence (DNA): TGTGCCAGCAGTCCCGGGACAGGGGAAGAAGAGACCCAGTACTTC. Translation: CASSPGTGEEETQYF.

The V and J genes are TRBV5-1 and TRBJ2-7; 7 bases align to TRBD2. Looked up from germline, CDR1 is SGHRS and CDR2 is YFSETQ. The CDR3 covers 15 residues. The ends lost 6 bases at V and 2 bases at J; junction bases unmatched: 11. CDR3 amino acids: CASTPDGGLAYEQYF. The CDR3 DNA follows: TGCGCCAGCACGCCGGACGGAGGACTAGCCTACGAGCAGTACTTC.

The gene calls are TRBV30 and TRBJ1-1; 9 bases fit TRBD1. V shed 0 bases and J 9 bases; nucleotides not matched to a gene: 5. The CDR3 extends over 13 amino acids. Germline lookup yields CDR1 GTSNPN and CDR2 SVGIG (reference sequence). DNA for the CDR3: TGTGCCTGGAGTGTCGAGGGGACAGGGAAAGCTTTCTTT. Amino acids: CAWSVEGTGKAFF.

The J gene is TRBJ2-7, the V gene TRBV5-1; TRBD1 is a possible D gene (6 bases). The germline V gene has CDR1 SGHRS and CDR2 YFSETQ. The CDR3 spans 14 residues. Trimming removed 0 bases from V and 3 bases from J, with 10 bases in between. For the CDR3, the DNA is TGCGCCAGCAGCTTGGTCCCACAGGGCTACGAGCAGTACTTC. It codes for CASSLVPQGYEQYF.

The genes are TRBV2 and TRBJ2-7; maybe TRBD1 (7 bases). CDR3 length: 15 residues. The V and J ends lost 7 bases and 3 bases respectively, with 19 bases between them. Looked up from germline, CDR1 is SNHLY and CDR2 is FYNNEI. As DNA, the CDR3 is TGTGCCAGCAACCGGGGGATACAGGGGATCTACGAGCAGTACTTC. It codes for CASNRGIQGIYEQYF.